This T cell receptor beta chain comes out of a study of blood T cells in healthy people across ages. A second 7 to 11 cycle PCR used barcoded and J-beta primers. A single record per CDR3 protein comes from TCRdb applying MiXCR to the 5' RACE reads. The table has 700,000 to 900,000 distinct CDR3 sequences, roughly 25% seen once. This clonotype was seen more than once but under ten times. The V and J ends lost 2 bases and 0 bases, in that order; junction bases with no gene match: 3. The germline gives CDR1 KGHDR, CDR2 SFDVKD. The CDR3 totals 19 residues. The sample was also linked to a second study, of T cells of mothers and their children. As reported in that work: Persisting microchimeric T cell clones went undetected.

Sequencing was carried out using blood. V usage is TRBV24-1 and J usage is TRBJ2-1; 16 bases fit TRBD2. This receptor was obtained from a boy between 10 and 17 years old in good health. CDR3: CATSDSGTSGGASYNEQFF. The CDR3 region has the DNA TGTGCCACCAGTGATTCCGGGACTAGCGGGGGGGCCTCCTACAATGAGCAGTTCTTC.